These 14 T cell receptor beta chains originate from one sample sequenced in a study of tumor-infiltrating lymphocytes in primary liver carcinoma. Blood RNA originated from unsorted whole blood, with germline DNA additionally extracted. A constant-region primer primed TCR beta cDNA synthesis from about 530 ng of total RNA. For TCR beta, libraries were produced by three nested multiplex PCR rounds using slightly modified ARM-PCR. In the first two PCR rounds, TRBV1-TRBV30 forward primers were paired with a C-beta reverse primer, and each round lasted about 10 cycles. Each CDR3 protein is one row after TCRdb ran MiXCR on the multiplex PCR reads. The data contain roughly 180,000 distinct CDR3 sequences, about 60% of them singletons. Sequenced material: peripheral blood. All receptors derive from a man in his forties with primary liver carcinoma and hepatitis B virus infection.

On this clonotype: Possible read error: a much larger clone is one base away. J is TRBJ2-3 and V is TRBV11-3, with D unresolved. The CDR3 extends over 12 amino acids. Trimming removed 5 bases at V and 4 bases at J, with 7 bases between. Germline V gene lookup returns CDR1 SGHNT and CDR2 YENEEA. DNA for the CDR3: TGTGCCAGCAGCGTATACTCAGATACGCAGTATTTT. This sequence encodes CASSVYSDTQYF. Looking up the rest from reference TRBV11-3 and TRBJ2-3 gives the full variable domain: EAGVVQSPRYKIIEKKQPVAFWCNPISGHNTLYWYLQNLGQGPELLIRYENEEAVDDSQLPKDRFSAERLKGVDSTLKIQPAELGDSAVYLCASSVYSDTQYFGPGTRLTVL.

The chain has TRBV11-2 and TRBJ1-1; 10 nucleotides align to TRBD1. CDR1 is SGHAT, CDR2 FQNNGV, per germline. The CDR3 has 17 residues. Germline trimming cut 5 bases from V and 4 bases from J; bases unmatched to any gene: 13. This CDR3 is CASSRMGGQGFATEAFF. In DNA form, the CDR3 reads TGTGCCAGCAGCAGAATGGGGGGACAGGGGTTCGCCACTGAAGCTTTCTTT.

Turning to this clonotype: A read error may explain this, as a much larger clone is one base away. CDR3 sequence reads: CATNAKREAGKLFF. As DNA, the CDR3 is TGTGCCACCAATGCGAAAAGGGAGGCCGGGAAGCTGTTTTTT. The chain uses TRBV10-3 and TRBJ2-2; maybe TRBD2 (6 bases). The CDR3 length is 14 residues. Germline values: CDR1 ENHRY, CDR2 SYGVKD.

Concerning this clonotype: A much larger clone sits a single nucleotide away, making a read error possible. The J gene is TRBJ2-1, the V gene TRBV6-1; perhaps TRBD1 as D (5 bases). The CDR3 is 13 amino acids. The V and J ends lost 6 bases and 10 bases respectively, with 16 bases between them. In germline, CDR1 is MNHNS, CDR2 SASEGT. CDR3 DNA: TGTGCCAGCAGCCAAGGGGTGGAGTTCGAGCAGTTCTTC. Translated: CASSQGVEFEQFF.

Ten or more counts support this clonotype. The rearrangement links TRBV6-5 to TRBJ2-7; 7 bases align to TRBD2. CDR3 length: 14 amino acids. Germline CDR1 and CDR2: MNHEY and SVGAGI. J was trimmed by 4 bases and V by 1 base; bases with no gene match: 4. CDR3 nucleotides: TGTGCCAGCAGTTACTACCTAGCGGTGTACGAGCAGTACTTC. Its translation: CASSYYLAVYEQYF.

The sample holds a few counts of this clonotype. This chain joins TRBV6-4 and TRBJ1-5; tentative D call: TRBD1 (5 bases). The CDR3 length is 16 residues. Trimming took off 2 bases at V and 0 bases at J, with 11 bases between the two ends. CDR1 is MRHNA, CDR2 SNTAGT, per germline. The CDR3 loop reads CASSDQHQGSNQPQHF. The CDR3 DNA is TGTGCCAGCAGTGACCAACATCAGGGTAGCAATCAGCCCCAGCATTTT.

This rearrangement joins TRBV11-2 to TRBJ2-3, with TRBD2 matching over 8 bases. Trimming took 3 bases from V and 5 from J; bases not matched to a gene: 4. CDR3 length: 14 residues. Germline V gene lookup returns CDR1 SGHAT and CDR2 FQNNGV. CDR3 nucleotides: TGTGCCAGCAGCTTTCTGCGGGAGGTAGATACGCAGTATTTT. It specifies CASSFLREVDTQYF. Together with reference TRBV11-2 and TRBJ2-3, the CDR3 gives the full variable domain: EAGVAQSPRYKIIEKRQSVAFWCNPISGHATLYWYQQILGQGPKLLIQFQNNGVVDDSQLPKDRFSAERLKGVDSTLKIQPAKLEDSAVYLCASSFLREVDTQYFGPGTRLTVL.

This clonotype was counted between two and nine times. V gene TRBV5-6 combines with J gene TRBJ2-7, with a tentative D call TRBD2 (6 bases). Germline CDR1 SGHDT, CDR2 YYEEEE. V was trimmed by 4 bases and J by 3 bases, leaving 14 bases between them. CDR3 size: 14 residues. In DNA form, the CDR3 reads TGTGCCAGCAGCCCCGAAACGGGGGTCTACGAGCAGTACTTC. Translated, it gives CASSPETGVYEQYF.

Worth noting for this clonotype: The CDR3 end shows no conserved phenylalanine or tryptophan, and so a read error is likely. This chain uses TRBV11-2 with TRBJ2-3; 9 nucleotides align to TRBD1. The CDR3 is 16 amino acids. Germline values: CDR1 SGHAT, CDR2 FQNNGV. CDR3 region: CASSFRTGEMTDTQYL. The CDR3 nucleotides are TGTGCCAGTAGCTTCCGGACAGGGGAAATGACAGATACGCAGTATCTT.

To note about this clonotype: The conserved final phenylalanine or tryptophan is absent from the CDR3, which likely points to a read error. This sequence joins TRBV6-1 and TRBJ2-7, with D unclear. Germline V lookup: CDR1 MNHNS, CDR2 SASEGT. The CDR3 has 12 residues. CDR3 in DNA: TGTGTCAGCAGTGACGGACGCTACGAGCAGTACCTC. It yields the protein CVSSDGRYEQYL.

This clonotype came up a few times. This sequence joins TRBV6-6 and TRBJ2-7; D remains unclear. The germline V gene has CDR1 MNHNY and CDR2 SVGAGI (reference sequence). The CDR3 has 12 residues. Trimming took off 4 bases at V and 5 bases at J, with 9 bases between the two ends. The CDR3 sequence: CASSSQPDEQYF. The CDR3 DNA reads TGTGCCAGCAGTTCTCAGCCTGACGAGCAGTACTTC.

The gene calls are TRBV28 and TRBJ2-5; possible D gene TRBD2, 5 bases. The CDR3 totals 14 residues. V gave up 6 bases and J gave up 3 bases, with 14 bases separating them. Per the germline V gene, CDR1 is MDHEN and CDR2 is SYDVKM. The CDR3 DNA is TGTGCCAGCAGCCGAGCTAGCTCAGAAGAGACCCAGTACTTC. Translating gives CASSRASSEETQYF.

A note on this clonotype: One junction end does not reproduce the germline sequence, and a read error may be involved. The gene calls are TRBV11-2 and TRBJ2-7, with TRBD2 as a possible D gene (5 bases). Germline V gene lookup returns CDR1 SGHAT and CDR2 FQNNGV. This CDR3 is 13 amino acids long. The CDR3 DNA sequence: TGTGCCAGCAGCGGCTGGTCTTTATGGGAGCGGTACTTC. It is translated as CASSGWSLWERYF.

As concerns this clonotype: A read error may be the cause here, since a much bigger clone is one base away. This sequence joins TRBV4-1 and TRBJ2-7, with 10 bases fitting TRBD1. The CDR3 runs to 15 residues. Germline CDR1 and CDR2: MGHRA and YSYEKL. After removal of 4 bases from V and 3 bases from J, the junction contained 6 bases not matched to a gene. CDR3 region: CASSPMGTGVYEQYF. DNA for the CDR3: TGCGCCAGCAGCCCCATGGGGACAGGGGTCTACGAGCAGTACTTC.